One and the same sample provided the 11 T cell receptor beta chains below, sequenced in a study of cytomegalovirus exposure and HLA in healthy donors. Some clones are missing from TCRdb's copy, which holds only in-frame ones; the method was immunoSEQ multiplex PCR. The table shows about 280,000 clones, with 88% occurring only once. Sequenced input: PBMCs. The source is a woman aged 18 to 35 in good health and CMV-seronegative.

The V and J genes are TRBV10-3 and TRBJ2-7; no definite D call. Germline V lookup: CDR1 ENHRY, CDR2 SYGVKD. CDR3 size: 14 residues. V lost 0 bases to trimming and J lost 5 bases, with 11 bases between them. The CDR3 reads CAISESVTMDEQYF. The CDR3 DNA is TGTGCCATCAGTGAGTCTGTAACAATGGACGAGCAGTACTTC.

J is TRBJ1-1 and V is TRBV28; D may be TRBD1 (5 bases). The germline gives CDR1 MDHEN, CDR2 SYDVKM. V was trimmed by 6 bases and J by 0 bases, leaving 14 bases between them. The CDR3 extends over 15 amino acids. In DNA, the CDR3 is TGTGCCAGCAGAGAATGGGGGGAATTGAACACTGAAGCTTTCTTT. This encodes CASREWGELNTEAFF.

V gene TRBV7-2 combines with J gene TRBJ2-2, with 9 bases lining up with TRBD2. J lost 3 bases, V lost 5 bases, and 4 bases had no gene match. In germline, CDR1 is SGHTA, CDR2 FQGNSA. This CDR3 has 15 residues. Written as DNA, the CDR3 is TGTGCCAGCAGCCCCCTAGCGGGGTACACCGGGGAGCTGTTTTTT. It yields the protein CASSPLAGYTGELFF.

The chain recombines TRBV5-1 with TRBJ2-2; 7 bases map to TRBD2. CDR3 length: 18 residues. J was trimmed by 6 bases and V by 3 bases; bases with no gene match: 17. Germline assignment: CDR1 SGHRS and CDR2 YFSETQ. The CDR3 coding sequence is TGCGCCAGCAGCTCAGGACTAGAGGGGTTAGTCCGCGCCGGGGAGCTGTTTTTT. Protein product: CASSSGLEGLVRAGELFF.

The chain recombines TRBV27 with TRBJ2-1; TRBD2 matches at 7 bases. V trimming: 3 bases; J trimming: 2 bases; junction bases outside the gene matches: 10. Per germline, CDR1 MNHEY and CDR2 SMNVEV (reference sequence). The CDR3 is 17 residues long. CDR3 region: CASSFSPAAGPYNEQFF. The DNA for the CDR3 is TGTGCCAGCAGTTTTTCTCCCGCAGCGGGGCCCTACAATGAGCAGTTCTTC.

V is TRBV19 and J is TRBJ2-3; D unresolved. The CDR3 consists of 13 residues. The V end lost 6 bases, the J end lost 4 bases, and 11 bases lay between the germline ends. CDR1 LNHDA and CDR2 SQIVND come from the germline V gene (reference sequence). In nucleotides, the CDR3 is TGTGCCAGTAGCCTGTGGTCAGCAGATACGCAGTATTTT. It translates to CASSLWSADTQYF.

The chain uses TRBV5-4 and TRBJ2-4, with 8 bases identical to TRBD1. Looked up from germline, CDR1 is SGHNT and CDR2 is YYREEE (reference sequence). The V and J ends lost 1 base and 5 bases, in that order; junction bases with no gene match: 11. CDR3 length: 17 amino acids. CDR3 region: CASSLFGRTGTQNIQYF. The CDR3, as DNA: TGTGCCAGCAGCTTGTTCGGCCGGACAGGGACACAAAACATTCAGTACTTC.

The CDR3 sequence: CASSNIIGTSGNEQYF. The DNA of the CDR3 is TGTGCCAGTAGTAACATAATAGGGACTAGCGGGAACGAGCAGTACTTC. J is TRBJ2-7 and V is TRBV19; 13 positions agree with TRBD2. The CDR3 contains 16 residues. The J segment lost 5 bases and the V segment lost 4 bases, leaving 8 bases of the junction unmatched. Germline V gene data show CDR1 as LNHDA and CDR2 as SQIVND (reference sequence).

This clone was observed a handful of times. The chain has TRBV18 and TRBJ1-5; D gene uncertain. V shed 3 bases and J shed 4 bases, with 4 bases lying between them. Per germline, CDR1 KGHSH and CDR2 LQKENI. There are 12 residues in the CDR3. The CDR3 nucleotides read TGTGCCAGCTCACCGAGGAATCAGCCCCAGCATTTT. Protein product: CASSPRNQPQHF.

This chain connects TRBV2 to TRBJ2-3, with D maybe TRBD2 (6 bases). This CDR3 is built from 13 residues. V lost 8 bases and J 1 base, leaving 10 bases between the germline ends. Germline V CDR1 and CDR2: SNHLY, FYNNEI. The CDR3 spells CASDRRGTDTQYF. The CDR3, as DNA: TGTGCCAGCGACCGGAGGGGCACAGATACGCAGTATTTT.

This rearrangement joins TRBV7-2 to TRBJ2-2; 7 positions agree with TRBD1. This CDR3 has 15 amino acids. V was clipped by 2 bases and J by 7 bases; unmatched bases: 7. Per the germline V gene, CDR1 is SGHTA and CDR2 is FQGNSA. The CDR3 region has the DNA TGTGCCAGCAGCTTAAGAATAGGGGGCGGCGGGGAGCTGTTTTTT. It is translated as CASSLRIGGGGELFF.